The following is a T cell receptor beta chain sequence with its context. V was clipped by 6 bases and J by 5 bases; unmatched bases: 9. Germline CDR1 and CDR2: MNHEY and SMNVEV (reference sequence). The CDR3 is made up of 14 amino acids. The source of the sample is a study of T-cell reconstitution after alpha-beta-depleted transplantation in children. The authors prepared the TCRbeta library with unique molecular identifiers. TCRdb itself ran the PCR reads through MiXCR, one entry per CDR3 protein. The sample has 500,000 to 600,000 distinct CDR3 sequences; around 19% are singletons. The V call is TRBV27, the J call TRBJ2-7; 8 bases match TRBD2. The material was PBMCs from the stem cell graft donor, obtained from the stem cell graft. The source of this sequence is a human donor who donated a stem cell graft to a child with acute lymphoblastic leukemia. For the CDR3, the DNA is TGTGCCAGCAGCTTGAGCGGGAGCGTAAACGAGCAGTACTTC. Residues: CASSLSGSVNEQYF.